A single sample gave rise to the 26 T cell receptor beta chains below, sequenced in a study of T-cell memory formation after mild COVID-19. Each CDR3 protein gets one entry after TCRdb re-called the 5' RACE reads with MiXCR. The table lists approximately 300,000 distinct CDR3 sequences, roughly 8.2% of them singletons, with 22% in the top ten. The sequenced sample consisted of PBMCs or a T cell subset sorted from them (not recorded which). The source of these receptors is a young man who had mild COVID-19 (a few samples of this study predate the infection). Cell type and time point are not known.

The sample holds a few counts of this clonotype. Relative to the germline gene, one junction end is altered; a read error may explain this. This rearrangement joins TRBV7-9 to TRBJ1-1; D call uncertain. CDR3 length: 13 amino acids. Germline-derived CDR1 and CDR2 are SEHNR and FQNEAQ (reference sequence). The CDR3 region is CASSSQANTEVFF. The CDR3 nucleotides read TGTGCCAGCAGCTCGCAGGCTAACACTGAAGTTTTCTTT.

This clonotype was recorded many times. This chain uses TRBV12-3 or TRBV12-4 with TRBJ2-3; 11 nucleotides match TRBD2. The CDR3 loop spans 16 amino acids. The ends lost 5 bases at V and 0 bases at J; junction bases unmatched: 4. DNA for the CDR3: TGTGCCAGCAGTCCTAGCGGGGGGCTTAGCACAGATACGCAGTATTTT. This gives the protein CASSPSGGLSTDTQYF.

This clonotype was counted a few times. This chain links TRBV9 with TRBJ1-1, with D uncertain. Germline V gene lookup returns CDR1 SGDLS and CDR2 YYNGEE. V lost 3 bases and J 9 bases, leaving 15 bases between the germline ends. The CDR3 extends over 13 amino acids. The CDR3 sequence is CASSAPREPKAFF. The CDR3 DNA follows: TGTGCCAGCAGCGCCCCTCGGGAGCCCAAAGCTTTCTTT.

This chain connects TRBV9 to TRBJ2-7; D might be TRBD1 (5 bases). The V gene's germline CDR1 is SGDLS and CDR2 YYNGEE. V was cut by 2 bases and J by 1 base, with 13 bases left in between. The CDR3 consists of 15 residues. The CDR3 DNA follows: TGTGCCAGCAGCGTCAAGGGGCCCCAGTCCTACGAGCAGTACGTC. Protein product: CASSVKGPQSYEQYV.

This chain joins TRBV4-1 and TRBJ2-5; D is unclear. There are 14 residues in the CDR3. The germline V gene has CDR1 MGHRA and CDR2 YSYEKL. Trimming pared 2 bases from V and 5 bases from J, leaving 12 bases between. CDR3 coding DNA: TGCGCCAGCAGCCAAAGCCGGGCCGGGGAGACCCAGTACTTC. Encoded protein: CASSQSRAGETQYF.

The chain links TRBV12-3 or TRBV12-4 to TRBJ1-1; 11 bases are shared with TRBD1. The CDR3 is made up of 16 amino acids. V trimming: 0 bases; J trimming: 5 bases; junction bases outside the gene matches: 5. The CDR3 protein is CASSLAGTGGWTEAFF. The CDR3 nucleotides are TGTGCCAGCAGTTTAGCCGGGACAGGGGGATGGACTGAAGCTTTCTTT.

This clonotype appeared a few times. This chain links TRBV4-1 with TRBJ1-1; maybe TRBD1 (5 bases). CDR1 and CDR2 (germline): MGHRA, YSYEKL. The length of the CDR3 is 16 residues. Trimming left V 1 base short and J 3 bases short, with 15 bases between. This CDR3 is CASSQVQMRGDTEAFF. The CDR3 bases are TGCGCCAGCAGCCAAGTTCAAATGAGAGGGGACACTGAAGCTTTCTTT.

A few counts support this clonotype. The chain has TRBV6-2 or TRBV6-3 and TRBJ2-1; D perhaps matches TRBD2 (5 bases). V was clipped by 11 bases and J by 4 bases, with 12 bases between them. CDR1 is MNHEY, CDR2 SVGEGT, per germline. The CDR3 is 12 amino acids. The CDR3 DNA reads TGTGCCTCCTGGACGGGATACAATGAGCAGTTCTTC. The encoded protein is CASWTGYNEQFF.

The table lists this clonotype with many counts. This rearrangement joins TRBV5-1 to TRBJ2-1; 7 bases are a match to TRBD2. The CDR3 is 16 amino acids. Germline CDR1 is SGHRS and CDR2 is YFSETQ. V trimming: 1 base; J trimming: 8 bases; junction bases outside the gene matches: 12. The CDR3 nucleotides read TGCGCCAGCAGCTTGACCCGGGGGAGGGGCGTCGATGAGCAGTTCTTC. It translates to CASSLTRGRGVDEQFF.

The chain carries TRBV9 and TRBJ2-5, with TRBD1 matching over 9 bases. V gave up 4 bases and J gave up 3 bases; unmatched junction bases: 7. The CDR3 is made up of 15 amino acids. From germline, CDR1 is SGDLS and CDR2 YYNGEE. CDR3 DNA sequence: TGTGCCAGCAGCTCGGGGACAGGGATGGAAGAGACCCAGTACTTC. Translated: CASSSGTGMEETQYF.

This clonotype was seen repeatedly, ten times or more. This chain links TRBV20-1 with TRBJ2-7; D is undetermined. V shed 1 base and J shed 4 bases, with 14 bases lying between them. The CDR3 is made up of 14 amino acids. CDR1 DFQATT and CDR2 SNEGSKA come from the germline V gene (reference sequence). CDR3 sequence (DNA): TGCAGTGCTAGAGGACCCGTAAATCGTTACGAGCAGTACTTC. It translates to CSARGPVNRYEQYF.

The chain combines TRBV5-1 with TRBJ1-1; 8 nucleotides match TRBD1. The germline V gene has CDR1 SGHRS and CDR2 YFSETQ. Trimming at V came to 4 bases and at J to 7 bases, leaving 6 bases not matched to a gene. The CDR3 spans 13 residues. The CDR3 loop reads CASSGGTGVEAFF. CDR3 nucleotides: TGCGCCAGCAGCGGAGGGACAGGTGTTGAAGCTTTCTTT.

The chain couples TRBV12-3 or TRBV12-4 to TRBJ2-4; D unresolved. V gave up 6 bases and J gave up 9 bases, with 18 bases separating them. The CDR3 extends over 14 amino acids. CDR3 sequence: CASSGYPTEIIQYF. The CDR3 nucleotides read TGTGCCAGCAGCGGATACCCGACTGAAATCATTCAGTACTTC.

This clonotype was recorded at least ten times. The V call is TRBV12-3 or TRBV12-4, the J call TRBJ2-1; the D gene could be TRBD1 or TRBD2 (5 bases each). V lost 7 bases and J 7 bases, leaving 14 bases between the germline ends. The CDR3 contains 13 residues. The CDR3 DNA follows: TGTGCCAGCACCCCAGAGGGGCGGAATGAGCAGTTCTTC. This codes for CASTPEGRNEQFF.

The V call is TRBV4-3, the J call TRBJ2-4; 7 nucleotides align to TRBD1. Germline loops: CDR1 LGHNA, CDR2 YSLEER. The CDR3 consists of 16 residues. J was trimmed by 0 bases and V by 0 bases; bases with no gene match: 2. CDR3 DNA sequence: TGCGCCAGCAGCCAAGATGACAGGGTAGCCAAAAACATTCAGTACTTC. Its protein is CASSQDDRVAKNIQYF.

The sample holds a few counts of this clonotype. This chain uses TRBV10-3 with TRBJ1-1, with 8 bases aligning to TRBD1. J was trimmed by 5 bases and V by 4 bases; bases with no gene match: 3. Germline-derived CDR1 and CDR2 are ENHRY and SYGVKD. The CDR3 has 13 residues. CDR3 in DNA: TGTGCCATCAGTGGACAGGGGCGGACTGAAGCTTTCTTT. It yields the protein CAISGQGRTEAFF.

The rearrangement joins TRBV7-2 to TRBJ2-7; 7 nucleotides match TRBD1. The CDR3 runs 13 residues. The germline gives CDR1 SGHTA, CDR2 FQGNSA. V dropped 4 bases and J dropped 4; count of bases not matched to a gene: 4. Written as DNA, the CDR3 is TGTGCCAGCAGCTCTACACAGGGGTACGAGCAGTACTTC. It specifies CASSSTQGYEQYF.

The CDR3 spells CASSGRVNTEAFF. The CDR3 DNA reads as TGCGCCAGCAGCGGACGGGTGAACACTGAAGCTTTCTTT. The rearrangement joins TRBV5-1 to TRBJ1-1; D is ambiguous. CDR3 size: 13 residues. V lost 4 bases and J 0 bases, leaving 7 bases between the germline ends. Germline V gene lookup returns CDR1 SGHRS and CDR2 YFSETQ.

This clonotype showed up just a few times. The CDR3 nucleotides read TGTGCCATCAATCTAGCGGATAACACCGGGGAGCTGTTTTTT. Its translation: CAINLADNTGELFF. The rearrangement links TRBV10-3 to TRBJ2-2, with 7 bases identical to TRBD2. The germline gives CDR1 ENHRY, CDR2 SYGVKD. The V and J ends lost 7 bases and 2 bases, in that order; junction bases with no gene match: 4. The CDR3 is made up of 14 amino acids.

This clonotype was recorded a few times. This chain uses TRBV7-6 with TRBJ2-6, with D perhaps TRBD1 (6 bases). The V and J ends lost 7 bases and 1 base respectively, with 14 bases between them. Germline V gene data show CDR1 as SGHVS and CDR2 as FNYEAQ. The CDR3 contains 16 residues. The DNA for the CDR3 is TGTGCCAGCACTTTCGACAGGCCGTCTGGGGCCAACGTCCTGACTTTC. It is translated as CASTFDRPSGANVLTF. Using reference TRBV7-6 and TRBJ2-6 for the parts outside the CDR3, the full variable domain is GAGVSQSPRYKVTKRGQDVALRCDPISGHVSLYWYRQALGQGPEFLTYFNYEAQQDKSGLPNDRFSAERPEGSISTLTIQRTEQRDSAMYRCASTFDRPSGANVLTFGAGSRLTVL.

The chain couples TRBV9 to TRBJ1-2, with a tentative D call TRBD1 (6 bases). The CDR3 length is 13 residues. CDR1 and CDR2 from the germline V gene are SGDLS and YYNGEE. Deletions cut 4 bases from V and 8 bases from J, with 15 bases between. The DNA for the CDR3 is TGTGCCAGCAGCCCCCAAACAGGGTTAGGCTACACCTTC. It translates to CASSPQTGLGYTF.

The chain couples TRBV18 to TRBJ1-1; 7 nucleotides line up with TRBD1. V shed 1 base and J 0 bases; nucleotides not matched to a gene: 2. CDR3 length equals 15 residues. CDR1 and CDR2 (germline): KGHSH, LQKENI. This chain's CDR3 is CASSPQQGMNTEAFF. The CDR3 nucleotides are TGTGCCAGCTCACCACAACAGGGGATGAACACTGAAGCTTTCTTT.

The table lists this clonotype with many counts. The chain uses TRBV15 and TRBJ1-4; D ambiguous. Germline V gives CDR1 LNHNV, CDR2 YYDKDF (reference sequence). CDR3 length equals 16 residues. V was trimmed by 5 bases and J by 0 bases, leaving 13 bases between them. CDR3 sequence reads: CATSPQASATNEKLFF. The CDR3, as DNA: TGTGCCACCAGCCCGCAGGCCAGTGCAACTAATGAAAAACTGTTTTTT.

This clonotype was counted only a few times. This rearrangement joins TRBV7-9 to TRBJ1-1, with 7 bases that match TRBD1. With 5 bases clipped from V and 6 bases from J, the junction kept 3 bases outside the gene matches. Germline-derived CDR1 and CDR2 are SEHNR and FQNEAQ (reference sequence). This CDR3 has 12 residues. The CDR3 sequence: CASSTGAPEAFF. For the CDR3, the DNA is TGTGCCAGCAGCACAGGGGCCCCTGAAGCTTTCTTT.

The chain joins TRBV6-2 or TRBV6-3 to TRBJ1-5, with TRBD1 matching 8 bases. This CDR3 spans 14 amino acids. V lost 4 bases, J lost 6 bases, and 5 bases stayed unmatched. The germline V gene has CDR1 MNHEY and CDR2 SVGEGT. The CDR3 DNA is TGTGCCAGCAGTTCGACAGGGGAAGTTCAGCCCCAGCATTTT. Protein product: CASSSTGEVQPQHF.

This clonotype has just a few counts. The J gene is TRBJ2-2, the V gene TRBV5-1; D perhaps matches TRBD1 (5 bases). The CDR3 totals 13 residues. V was shortened by 10 bases and J by 3 bases, with 13 bases between the two germline ends. The germline gives CDR1 SGHRS, CDR2 YFSETQ. The chain's CDR3 is CAGRGSDTGELFF. CDR3 sequence (DNA): TGCGCCGGTAGGGGCTCGGACACCGGGGAGCTGTTTTTT.